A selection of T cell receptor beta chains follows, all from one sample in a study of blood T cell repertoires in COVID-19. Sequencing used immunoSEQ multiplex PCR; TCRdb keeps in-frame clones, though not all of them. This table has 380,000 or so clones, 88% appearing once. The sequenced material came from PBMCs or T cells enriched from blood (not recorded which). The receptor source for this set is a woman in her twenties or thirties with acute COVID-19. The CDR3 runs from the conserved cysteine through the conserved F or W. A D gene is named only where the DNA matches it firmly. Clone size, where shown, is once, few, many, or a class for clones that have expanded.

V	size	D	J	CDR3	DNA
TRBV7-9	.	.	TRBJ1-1	CASRSPTGGENTEAFF	TGTGCCAGCAGGTCACCTACCGGCGGCGAGAACACTGAAGCTTTCTTT
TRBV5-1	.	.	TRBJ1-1	CASSLSAGTEAFF	TGCGCCAGCAGCTTATCTGCGGGCACTGAAGCTTTCTTT
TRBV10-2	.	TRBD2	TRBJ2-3	CASGRGGAGTSTDTQYF	TGCGCCAGCGGTCGCGGGGGGGCCGGTACTAGCACAGATACGCAGTATTTT
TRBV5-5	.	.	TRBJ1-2	CASSLAPGDNYGYTF	TGTGCCAGCAGCTTGGCTCCAGGGGATAACTATGGCTACACCTTC
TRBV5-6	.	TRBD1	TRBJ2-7	CASSLIGRGFEQYF	TGTGCCAGCAGCTTGATCGGCAGGGGGTTCGAGCAGTACTTC
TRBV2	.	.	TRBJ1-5	CASSRGTPNQPQHF	TGTGCCAGCAGTCGAGGGACACCGAATCAGCCCCAGCATTTT
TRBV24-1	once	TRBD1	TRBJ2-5	CATQGAKETQYF	TGTGCCACACAGGGGGCGAAAGAGACCCAGTACTTC
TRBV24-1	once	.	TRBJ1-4	CATSDNRAAKLFF	TGTGCCACCAGCGATAACAGGGCGGCAAAACTGTTTTTT
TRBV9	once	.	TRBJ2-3	CASSVAAGLTDTQYF	TGTGCCAGCAGCGTAGCGGCGGGGCTCACAGATACGCAGTATTTT
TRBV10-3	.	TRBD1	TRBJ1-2	CAITQGAGYGYTF	TGTGCCATCACCCAGGGGGCTGGCTATGGCTACACCTTC
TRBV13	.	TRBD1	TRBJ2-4	CASSFNRGAKNIQYF	TGTGCCAGCAGCTTTAACAGGGGAGCCAAAAACATTCAGTACTTC
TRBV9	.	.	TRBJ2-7	CASSVGQSSYEQYF	TGTGCCAGCAGCGTAGGACAGAGCTCCTACGAGCAGTACTTC
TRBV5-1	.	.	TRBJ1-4	CASSLVGGAANEKLFF	TGCGCCAGCAGCTTGGTTGGGGGGGCTGCTAATGAAAAACTGTTTTTT
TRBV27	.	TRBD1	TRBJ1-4	CASSPRQGSNEKLFF	TGTGCCAGCAGCCCAAGACAGGGGAGCAATGAAAAACTGTTTTTT
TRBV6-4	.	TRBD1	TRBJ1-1	CASSPRGTGRSLLMNTEAFF	TGTGCCAGCAGTCCTCGGGGGACAGGGCGGTCGTTGCTTATGAACACTGAAGCTTTCTTT
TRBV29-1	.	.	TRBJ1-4	CSVVVRGNEKLFF	TGCAGCGTTGTGGTCAGGGGTAATGAAAAACTGTTTTTT
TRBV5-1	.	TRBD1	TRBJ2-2	CASSGQGFVGELFF	TGCGCCAGCAGCGGACAGGGGTTCGTCGGGGAGCTGTTTTTT